This T cell receptor (beta chain) was found in a study of blood T cell repertoires in COVID-19. Study details: T cells, B-cell-depleted T cells, or PBMCs supplied cDNA or gDNA.

This table comes from immunoSEQ multiplex PCR, and its TCRdb copy is limited to in-frame clones, with some not included. The sample contains fewer than 300,000 clones, about nine tenths of which appear only once. Donors were grouped by their self-reported clinical history. This CDR3 is built from 16 residues. Germline V gene data show CDR1 as LNHNV and CDR2 as YYDKDF (reference sequence). J was trimmed by 5 bases and V by 4 bases; bases with no gene match: 8. Sequenced: PBMCs or T cells enriched from blood (not recorded which). The TCR comes from a woman aged 40 to 50 with acute COVID-19. The chain joins TRBV15 to TRBJ2-5, with 12 nucleotides matching TRBD1. DNA of the CDR3: TGTGCCACCAGCACCCGGGACAGGGGGCTGGGGGAGACCCAGTACTTC. The encoded protein is CATSTRDRGLGETQYF.